This T cell receptor (beta chain) was documented in a study of blood T cell repertoires in COVID-19. On the study more broadly: PBMCs, B-cell-depleted T cells, or T cells provided the cDNA or gDNA that made up the material.

The CDR3 totals 12 residues. Germline-derived CDR1 and CDR2 are MNHEY and SVGAGI. V lost 4 bases to trimming and J lost 4 bases, with 5 bases between them. Notes on this clone: Distinct nucleotide sequences in the sample also encode this CDR3.

Profiled with immunoSEQ multiplex PCR; TCRdb holds only in-frame clones, not every one. The repertoire holds fewer than 250,000 clones, 80% to 85% seen once, with approximately 6.5% in the top ten. This TCR derives from a woman between 35 and 50 years old who had recovered from COVID-19. Sequenced material: PBMCs or T cells enriched from blood (not recorded which). The chain links TRBV6-5 to TRBJ1-5, with D perhaps matching TRBD1 (5 bases). The CDR3 sequence: CASSSGNQPQHF. CDR3 coding DNA: TGTGCCAGCAGTTCAGGGAATCAGCCCCAGCATTTT.